Following are 30 T cell receptor beta chains from one sample sequenced in a study of vaccination effects on CD4 cells after COVID-19 (dated by TCRdb to 2022 to 2024). Receptors were amplified or captured by the immunoSEQ multiplex PCR assay. The clones in this table, taken by TCRdb from immuneACCESS, are in-frame only. Not every clone is retained; where verified, under half of the shortfall comes from an unresolved V gene, and the cause of the rest is unknown. The sample has about 72,000 clones on record, around 77% of them singletons. The ten largest clones represent over 2% of the sample. Their target antigens are unknown. After approximately eleven days of culture, CD4+ T cells were isolated with the EasySep CD4+ T cell isolation kit. This specimen consisted of CD4+ T cells from PBMCs cultured without peptide, obtained before COVID-19 vaccination. The receptors were sampled from a human donor who received a COVID-19 vaccine.

CDR3 region: CSVEVRQGVTETQYF. In nucleotides, the CDR3 is TGCAGCGTTGAAGTACGACAGGGGGTGACGGAGACCCAGTACTTC. The V call is TRBV29-1, the J call TRBJ2-5; 9 bases agree with TRBD1. V dropped 1 base and J dropped 5; count of bases not matched to a gene: 8. Germline lookup yields CDR1 SQVTM and CDR2 ANQGSEA. The CDR3 sequence is 15 residues long.

V gene TRBV5-6 combines with J gene TRBJ2-1, with D possibly matching TRBD1 (5 bases). Trimming cost V 4 bases and J 8 bases, with 13 bases left between them. Germline V gene lookup returns CDR1 SGHDT and CDR2 YYEEEE. CDR3 size: 13 residues. CDR3 coding DNA: TGTGCCAGCAGCAAGTCCAGGGTCTATGAGCAGTTCTTC. Amino acid sequence: CASSKSRVYEQFF.

This clone was picked up a small number of times. The chain combines TRBV19 with TRBJ1-4, with 7 positions matching TRBD1. After removal of 7 bases from V and 2 bases from J, the junction contained 4 bases not matched to a gene. CDR3 length equals 14 residues. Germline V gene lookup returns CDR1 LNHDA and CDR2 SQIVND (reference sequence). CDR3 amino acids: CASTPTGTNEKLFF. In nucleotides, the CDR3 is TGTGCCAGTACCCCGACAGGGACTAATGAAAAACTGTTTTTT. The variable domain in full, with the rest retrieved from reference TRBV19 and TRBJ1-4, is DGGITQSPKYLFRKEGQNVTLSCEQNLNHDAMYWYRQDPGQGLRLIYYSQIVNDFQKGDIAEGYSVSREKKESFPLTVTSAQKNPTAFYLCASTPTGTNEKLFFGSGTQLSVL.

This chain joins TRBV7-2 and TRBJ2-1; the D gene is possibly TRBD2 (6 bases). Looked up from germline, CDR1 is SGHTA and CDR2 is FQGNSA. Trimming removed 5 bases at V and 9 bases at J, with 20 bases between. The CDR3 consists of 15 residues. The CDR3 protein is CASSQVNSPGGEQFF. DNA of the CDR3: TGTGCCAGCAGCCAGGTGAATTCGCCCGGGGGTGAGCAGTTCTTC.

The chain has TRBV6-2 or TRBV6-3 and TRBJ1-3; D is unclear. The CDR3 has 14 amino acids. Between the trimmed V and J ends, which lost 0 bases and 3 bases, there was a span of 6 bases. Per the germline V gene, CDR1 is MNHEY and CDR2 is SVGEGT. As DNA, the CDR3 is TGTGCCAGCAGTTACTCGAGGAATGGAAACACCATATATTTT. It specifies CASSYSRNGNTIYF.

V gene TRBV27 combines with J gene TRBJ2-7; D not certain. This CDR3 contains 13 residues. Germline V gene sequence: CDR1 MNHEY, CDR2 SMNVEV (reference sequence). V was trimmed by 4 bases and J by 7 bases, leaving 14 bases between them. CDR3 nucleotides: TGTGCCAGCAGTTCGACTCGTGACTGGGAGCAGTACGTC. Protein sequence: CASSSTRDWEQYV.

This chain links TRBV3-1 (or the pseudogene TRBV3-2) with TRBJ1-6; the D gene is possibly TRBD1 (5 bases). Trimming pared 1 base from V and 4 bases from J, leaving 11 bases between. The germline gives CDR1 LGHDT, CDR2 YNNKEL (reference sequence). The CDR3 has 16 amino acids. The CDR3 coding sequence is TGTGCCAGCAGCCAAGGCGGGGCGGAATATAATTCACCCCTCCACTTT. This translates into CASSQGGAEYNSPLHF.

This chain links TRBV5-1 with TRBJ1-2; TRBD1 might be the D (6 bases). CDR3 length equals 14 residues. Germline loops: CDR1 SGHRS, CDR2 YFSETQ. Trimming pared 0 bases from V and 5 bases from J, leaving 11 bases between. The CDR3 region is CASSLGNGQYGYTF. The CDR3 bases are TGCGCCAGCAGCTTGGGAAACGGACAGTATGGCTACACCTTC.

The gene calls are TRBV5-8 and TRBJ1-4, with a tentative D call TRBD1 (6 bases). With 3 bases removed from V and 7 bases from J, the gap between germline ends came to 19 bases. Germline values: CDR1 SGHTS, CDR2 YDEGEE. This CDR3 has 16 amino acids. As DNA, the CDR3 is TGTGCCAGCAGCTCCCTCCCCGGAGGGGGAGCTGAAAAACTGTTTTTT. Amino acid sequence: CASSSLPGGGAEKLFF.

This clone has only a few counts. J is TRBJ1-4 and V is TRBV30; D remains unclear. The CDR3 is made up of 14 amino acids. CDR1 GTSNPN and CDR2 SVGIG come from the germline V gene (reference sequence). Trimming pared 0 bases from V and 11 bases from J, leaving 16 bases between. The CDR3 here is CAWSVSLPPQKLFF. The CDR3 DNA sequence: TGTGCCTGGAGTGTCTCGTTACCCCCCCAGAAACTGTTTTTT.

This chain connects TRBV10-2 to TRBJ1-5, with TRBD1 matching 7 bases. J gave up 4 bases and V 5 bases, and 8 bases lay outside the gene matches. Germline V gene lookup returns CDR1 WSHSY and CDR2 SAAADI. This CDR3 contains 15 residues. The CDR3 reads CASSSRQGGNQPQHF. Here the CDR3 DNA reads TGCGCCAGCAGTTCGCGACAGGGCGGGAATCAGCCCCAGCATTTT.

This clone was observed a single time. This chain connects TRBV28 to TRBJ1-1; TRBD1 matches at 8 bases. Germline CDR1 reads MDHEN; CDR2 reads SYDVKM. Germline trimming cut 6 bases from V and 2 bases from J; bases unmatched to any gene: 5. The CDR3 is 14 amino acids. The CDR3 coding sequence is TGTGCCAGCAGCCGGGACAGGTCAAACACTGAAGCTTTCTTT. It encodes CASSRDRSNTEAFF.

The chain employs TRBV24-1 and TRBJ2-5; D perhaps matches TRBD1 (6 bases). From germline, CDR1 is KGHDR and CDR2 SFDVKD. V was pared by 4 bases and J by 2 bases, with 13 bases between. The CDR3 is made up of 15 amino acids. CDR3 sequence: CATSDPQGPQETQYF. The CDR3 DNA is TGTGCCACCAGTGACCCACAGGGACCTCAAGAGACCCAGTACTTC.

CDR3 sequence: CSASLENYGYTF. The CDR3 DNA reads as TGCAGTGCTAGTCTAGAGAACTATGGCTACACCTTC. This chain connects TRBV20-1 to TRBJ1-2, with D hard to call. V was clipped by 3 bases and J by 2 bases, with 7 bases between them. CDR3 size: 12 residues. Germline values: CDR1 DFQATT, CDR2 SNEGSKA (reference sequence).

The CDR3, as DNA: TGCGCCAGCAGCTTAAGACAGGGTGGGACTGAAGCTTTCTTT. Translation: CASSLRQGGTEAFF. This chain joins TRBV5-1 and TRBJ1-1; 7 nucleotides agree with TRBD1. With V trimmed by 2 bases and J by 5 bases, 6 bases remained unmatched. CDR1 is SGHRS, CDR2 YFSETQ, per germline. The CDR3 extends over 14 amino acids.

The chain links TRBV7-9 to TRBJ2-5; D possibly matches TRBD1 or TRBD2 (5 bases each). Germline CDR1 reads SEHNR; CDR2 reads FQNEAQ (reference sequence). CDR3 length equals 12 residues. Trimming stripped 5 bases from V and 9 bases from J, with 13 bases between. The CDR3 spells CASSAHRDPQYF. CDR3 DNA sequence: TGTGCCAGCAGCGCCCATCGGGACCCCCAGTACTTC. Complete variable domain (other parts from reference TRBV7-9 and TRBJ2-5): DTGVSQNPRHKITKRGQNVTFRCDPISEHNRLYWYRQTLGQGPEFLTYFQNEAQLEKSRLLSDRFSAERPKGSFSTLEIQRTEQGDSAMYLCASSAHRDPQYFGPGTRLLVL.

The chain employs TRBV5-1 and TRBJ1-4; D unresolved. CDR1 is SGHRS, CDR2 YFSETQ, per germline. CDR3 length: 15 amino acids. V dropped 0 bases and J dropped 3 bases, with 9 bases sitting between them. The CDR3 DNA reads as TGCGCCAGCAGCTTGGGGTCACCGGCTAATGAAAAACTGTTTTTT. Amino acids: CASSLGSPANEKLFF.

The chain recombines TRBV3-1 (or the pseudogene TRBV3-2) with TRBJ2-3; 7 bases match TRBD2. The CDR3 contains 14 residues. The V gene's germline CDR1 is LGHDT and CDR2 YNNKEL (reference sequence). J was trimmed by 1 base and V by 10 bases; bases with no gene match: 8. CDR3 loop: CATQTSFGTDTQYF. DNA of the CDR3: TGTGCCACACAGACTAGCTTTGGCACAGATACGCAGTATTTT.

V and J are TRBV2 and TRBJ2-3; possibly TRBD1 for D (6 bases). This CDR3 comprises 16 residues. Trimming removed 7 bases at V and 4 bases at J, with 21 bases between. Looked up from germline, CDR1 is SNHLY and CDR2 is FYNNEI. Written as DNA, the CDR3 is TGTGCCAGCACCTCCGGGCAGGGGCGGGCTTCAGATACGCAGTATTTT. Translating it yields CASTSGQGRASDTQYF.

This clone has just a few counts. V is TRBV7-7 and J is TRBJ1-5; unclear D gene. The V end was cut by 1 base, the J end by 7 bases, with 8 bases between. Germline CDR1 and CDR2: SSHAT and FNYEAQ (reference sequence). CDR3 length: 13 amino acids. As DNA, the CDR3 is TGTGCCAGCAGCTTAGAGGCGGGCCAGCCCCAGCATTTT. Encoded protein: CASSLEAGQPQHF.

This clone was recorded a few times. The gene calls are TRBV7-9 and TRBJ1-3, with TRBD1 identical over 7 bases. The V and J ends lost 4 bases and 4 bases, in that order; junction bases with no gene match: 7. Germline CDR1 and CDR2: SEHNR and FQNEAQ (reference sequence). The CDR3 consists of 15 residues. CDR3 amino acids: CASSSRQGEGNTIYF. CDR3 nucleotide sequence: TGTGCCAGCAGCTCAAGACAGGGAGAGGGAAACACCATATATTTT.

DNA of the CDR3: TGTGCCAGCAGTTTATGGCGGGGGCCCACAGATACGCAGTATTTT. It yields the protein CASSLWRGPTDTQYF. The gene calls are TRBV27 and TRBJ2-3; tentative D call: TRBD2 (7 bases). Trimming stripped 1 base from V and 2 bases from J, with 10 bases between. The CDR3 loop spans 15 amino acids. CDR1 MNHEY and CDR2 SMNVEV come from the germline V gene (reference sequence).

The chain links TRBV24-1 to TRBJ2-5; the match to TRBD2 covers 10 bases. The CDR3 runs 15 residues. The germline V gene has CDR1 KGHDR and CDR2 SFDVKD. The V segment lost 9 bases and the J segment 5 bases; nucleotides outside the gene matches: 11. This CDR3 reads CATGSKRGGVETQYF. Written as DNA, the CDR3 is TGTGCCACCGGCTCTAAGCGGGGGGGCGTGGAGACCCAGTACTTC.

The CDR3 bases are TGCAGCGTTGTATCAGGGAACTATGGCTACACCTTC. Its translation is CSVVSGNYGYTF. This chain uses TRBV29-1 with TRBJ1-2; possible D gene TRBD1, 5 bases. This CDR3 has 12 amino acids. The V gene's germline CDR1 is SQVTM and CDR2 ANQGSEA. V was trimmed by 4 bases and J by 2 bases, leaving 8 bases between them.

V is TRBV18 and J is TRBJ2-1; 8 bases fit TRBD2. V lost 3 bases and J lost 3; bases outside the gene matches: 4. Germline V gene data show CDR1 as KGHSH and CDR2 as LQKENI. CDR3 length equals 15 residues. As DNA, the CDR3 is TGTGCCAGCTCACCCGGGAGGGGAGGCTACAATGAGCAGTTCTTC. Translating gives CASSPGRGGYNEQFF.

The chain combines TRBV5-5 with TRBJ1-3; D unresolved. The V and J ends lost 0 bases and 0 bases respectively, with 10 bases between them. Germline V gene data show CDR1 as SGHKS and CDR2 as YYEKEE (reference sequence). CDR3 size: 16 residues. The CDR3 coding sequence is TGTGCCAGCAGCTTGGCTCCAGGAAACTCTGGAAACACCATATATTTT. Translating gives CASSLAPGNSGNTIYF.

The rearrangement links TRBV12-5 to TRBJ2-7; 12 nucleotides match TRBD1. Per the germline V gene, CDR1 is LGHNT and CDR2 is FRNRAP. V trimming: 6 bases; J trimming: 5 bases; junction bases outside the gene matches: 5. The CDR3 contains 14 residues. CDR3 loop: CASGPGQGAHEQYV. In nucleotides, the CDR3 is TGTGCTAGTGGCCCGGGACAGGGGGCCCACGAGCAGTACGTC.

The V gene is TRBV3-1 (or the pseudogene TRBV3-2), the J gene TRBJ2-1; TRBD2 might be the D (6 bases). Germline CDR1 reads LGHDT; CDR2 reads YNNKEL (reference sequence). The V end lost 0 bases, the J end lost 12 bases, and 21 bases lay between the germline ends. The CDR3 consists of 16 residues. CDR3 in amino acids: CASSQEGLRAGGGQFF. The CDR3 coding sequence is TGTGCCAGCAGCCAAGAGGGATTGCGGGCCGGGGGAGGGCAGTTCTTC.

The chain combines TRBV5-4 with TRBJ2-5; the D call may be TRBD1 or TRBD2 (6 bases each). The CDR3 is made up of 15 amino acids. The V and J ends lost 2 bases and 1 base respectively, with 12 bases between them. CDR1 SGHNT and CDR2 YYREEE come from the germline V gene (reference sequence). Here the CDR3 DNA reads TGTGCCAGCAGCTTCTGGGGGGCCTCCCAAGAGACCCAGTACTTC. This encodes CASSFWGASQETQYF.

This chain connects TRBV24-1 to TRBJ2-5, with 7 bases that match TRBD1. The junction had 4 bases not matched to a gene; V was cut back by 3 bases and J by 1 base. Germline V gene sequence: CDR1 KGHDR, CDR2 SFDVKD. The CDR3 has 15 residues. CDR3: CATSDAGTAQETQYF. The DNA for the CDR3 is TGTGCCACCAGTGATGCTGGGACAGCCCAAGAGACCCAGTACTTC.